This T cell receptor (beta chain) originates from a study of blood T cell repertoires in COVID-19. V trimming: 2 bases; J trimming: 1 base; junction bases outside the gene matches: 9. Germline V gene data show CDR1 as GTSNPN and CDR2 as SVGIG (reference sequence). This CDR3 region has 17 residues. In the study's own analysis: How many nucleated cells were present was estimated from reference gene primer amplification. Here immunoSEQ multiplex PCR was the method, and the copy in TCRdb shows in-frame clones only, minus some. V and J calls and clone size follow that table, whereas D and trimming were derived from the DNA. Counted here are about 230,000 clones, around 85% occurring once; the ten biggest clones make up 7.9%.

The J gene is TRBJ2-2, the V gene TRBV30, with 8 bases that match TRBD2. The source of this sequence is an elderly woman with acute or convalescent COVID-19. Sequences were obtained from peripheral blood. CDR3 residues: CAWSKTRLALNTGELFF. Written as DNA, the CDR3 is TGTGCCTGGAGTAAGACAAGACTAGCGCTGAACACCGGGGAGCTGTTTTTT.